These 3 T cell receptor beta chains were all obtained from the same sample, sequenced in a study of shared clonotypes between healthy human individuals. The protocol was immunoSEQ multiplex PCR, while the TCRdb copy is restricted to in-frame clones and leaves out a portion. The sample includes about 980,000 clones, approximately 80% of them seen just once. Sequencing was performed on memory CD4+ T cells sorted from blood. Subset meaning: CD45RA-negative fraction. These receptors originate from a man in his late teens or twenties in good health.

This chain uses TRBV9 with TRBJ2-3; TRBD2 matches at 11 bases. V lost 4 bases, J lost 2 bases, and 6 bases stayed unmatched. Germline CDR1 reads SGDLS; CDR2 reads YYNGEE. There are 16 residues in the CDR3. The CDR3 DNA reads TGTGCCAGCAGCTTTAGCGGGGGGGCTGCCACAGATACGCAGTATTTT. Amino acids: CASSFSGGAATDTQYF. Supplemented by reference TRBV9 and TRBJ2-3, the full variable domain reads DSGVTQTPKHLITATGQRVTLRCSPRSGDLSVYWYQQSLDQGLQFLIQYYNGEERAKGNILERFSAQQFPDLHSELNLSSLELGDSALYFCASSFSGGAATDTQYFGPGTRLTVL.

The table lists this clone with a count of one. The chain combines TRBV6-1 with TRBJ2-1; 7 bases agree with TRBD2. CDR3 length: 19 amino acids. The germline CDR1 and CDR2 sequences are MNHNS and SASEGT. With V trimmed by 3 bases and J by 4 bases, 18 bases remained unmatched. This CDR3 reads CASSDTDSAGRPRYNEQFF. The CDR3 DNA follows: TGTGCCAGCAGTGATACGGATTCAGCGGGACGGCCCAGGTACAATGAGCAGTTCTTC.

Concerning this clone: The sample has other DNA sequences that encode this CDR3 too. V and J are TRBV30 and TRBJ1-6; the D is unclear. V dropped 2 bases and J dropped 8 bases, with 10 bases sitting between them. The length of the CDR3 is 13 residues. The germline V gene encodes CDR1 GTSNPN and CDR2 SVGIG (reference sequence). The CDR3 protein is CAWSPDRDSPLHF. The CDR3 nucleotides read TGTGCCTGGAGTCCGGACCGCGATTCACCCCTCCACTTT.